This T cell receptor (beta chain) originates from a study of post-analysis software for immune sequencing data. Study observations and caveats: About five TRBV segments (TRBV5-6, TRBV5-1 and TRBV20-1 among them) occurred more frequently in patients than in controls.

J lost 3 bases, V lost 4 bases, and 8 bases had no gene match. This CDR3 is 17 amino acids long. Germline V lookup: CDR1 SGHTS, CDR2 YDEGEE. Unique molecular identifiers had been added to the TCR beta cDNA libraries. Out of roughly 1 to 10 million T cells, a few hundred thousand cDNA molecules were generated. TCRdb reprocessed the PCR reads with MiXCR, giving one entry per CDR3 protein. The repertoire holds about 570,000 distinct CDR3 sequences, less than 40% seen once, with around 6.1% in the top ten. This clonotype has just a few counts. Its cognate antigen is unknown. The chain links TRBV5-8 to TRBJ2-6; 9 bases are a match to TRBD1. The specimen sequenced was blood. The receptor was isolated from a girl under 18 with multiple sclerosis. CDR3 DNA sequence: TGTGCCAGCAGCCGCGGGGACAGGGCAAGTGGGGCCAACGTCCTGACTTTC. Translated, it gives CASSRGDRASGANVLTF.